These 32 T cell receptor beta chains were all obtained from the same sample, sequenced in a study of cytomegalovirus exposure and HLA in healthy donors. Sequencing used immunoSEQ multiplex PCR; TCRdb keeps in-frame clones, though not all of them. The sample contains 200,000 to 250,000 clones, over 80% of which appear only once. Sequenced sample: PBMCs. Source of these receptors: a woman aged 18-35 years in good health and CMV-seronegative.

The rearrangement links TRBV7-3 to TRBJ2-1; D not resolved. There are 14 residues in the CDR3. The V gene's germline CDR1 is SGHTA and CDR2 FQGTGA. Trimming took off 4 bases at V and 10 bases at J, with 17 bases between the two ends. CDR3 protein: CASSYGVSTAEQFF. The DNA for the CDR3 is TGTGCCAGCAGCTATGGCGTTTCGACGGCCGAGCAGTTCTTC.

This sequence joins TRBV14 and TRBJ2-5, with D possibly being TRBD2 (5 bases). CDR3 length: 12 amino acids. V was pared by 1 base and J by 7 bases, with 7 bases between. Germline CDR1 reads SGHDN; CDR2 reads FVKESK. The CDR3 protein is CASSQGLATQYF. As DNA, the CDR3 is TGTGCCAGCAGCCAAGGTCTAGCGACCCAGTACTTC.

The CDR3 is CASSYNSNYGYTF. The CDR3 DNA sequence: TGTGCCAGCAGTTATAACAGCAACTATGGCTACACCTTC. This rearrangement joins TRBV6-5 to TRBJ1-2; no firm D call. Germline-derived CDR1 and CDR2 are MNHEY and SVGAGI. Trimming pared 3 bases from V and 2 bases from J, leaving 7 bases between. The CDR3 covers 13 residues.

Concerning this clone itself: Other DNA variants within this sample encode the same CDR3. The genes are TRBV7-3 and TRBJ2-2; 8 positions match TRBD2. This CDR3 comprises 15 residues. V lost 4 bases to trimming and J lost 1 base; unmatched junction nucleotides: 2. Germline CDR1 is SGHTA and CDR2 is FQGTGA. This CDR3 reads CASSSSGGNTGELFF. Written as DNA, the CDR3 is TGTGCCAGCAGCTCAAGCGGGGGGAACACCGGGGAGCTGTTTTTT.

A few counts support this clone. This rearrangement joins TRBV18 to TRBJ1-1, with a possible D match to TRBD1 (6 bases). From germline, CDR1 is KGHSH and CDR2 LQKENI. V lost 5 bases to trimming and J lost 4 bases, with 14 bases between them. The CDR3 spans 14 residues. The CDR3 protein is CASSATGVRTEAFF. Here the CDR3 DNA reads TGTGCCAGCTCAGCGACAGGCGTTCGCACTGAAGCTTTCTTT.

The V gene is TRBV4-1, the J gene TRBJ1-3; D is undetermined. V was clipped by 4 bases and J by 0 bases, with 7 bases between them. This CDR3 comprises 14 residues. CDR1 is MGHRA, CDR2 YSYEKL, per germline. The CDR3 loop reads CASSPYGSGNTIYF. Written as DNA, the CDR3 is TGCGCCAGCAGCCCGTACGGCTCTGGAAACACCATATATTTT.

V is TRBV18 and J is TRBJ1-1; D is unresolved. V shed 5 bases and J shed 1 base, with 5 bases lying between them. Germline lookup yields CDR1 KGHSH and CDR2 LQKENI. This CDR3 contains 12 residues. The CDR3 sequence is CASSTANTEAFF. In nucleotides, the CDR3 is TGTGCCAGCTCAACGGCGAACACTGAAGCTTTCTTT.

The genes are TRBV18 and TRBJ2-1; D is unclear. The CDR3 runs 15 residues. Germline V gene sequence: CDR1 KGHSH, CDR2 LQKENI. Trimming shortened V by 2 bases and J by 0 bases, and 8 bases separated the two germline ends. CDR3 protein: CASSPTVSSYNEQFF. The CDR3 region has the DNA TGTGCCAGCTCACCAACCGTTAGCTCCTACAATGAGCAGTTCTTC.

In DNA form, the CDR3 reads TGTGCCACCAGCGGGTTAGGGGGGGATGAAAAACTGTTTTTT. This translates into CATSGLGGDEKLFF. This chain connects TRBV15 to TRBJ1-4, with TRBD1 as a possible D gene (6 bases). This CDR3 is built from 14 residues. Per the germline V gene, CDR1 is LNHNV and CDR2 is YYDKDF (reference sequence). V shed 5 bases and J shed 6 bases, with 13 bases lying between them.

In its sample, this clone was seen a few times. The rearrangement links TRBV5-1 to TRBJ1-5; D might be TRBD1 (6 bases). Germline CDR1 is SGHRS and CDR2 is YFSETQ. The CDR3 is 16 residues long. V dropped 4 bases and J dropped 3 bases, with 17 bases sitting between them. CDR3 in DNA: TGCGCCAGCAGCCCGGTCGGGGGGGCGTTCAATCAGCCCCAGCATTTT. Protein: CASSPVGGAFNQPQHF. Drawing the rest from reference TRBV5-1 and TRBJ1-5, the complete variable domain is KAGVTQTPRYLIKTRGQQVTLSCSPISGHRSVSWYQQTPGQGLQFLFEYFSETQRNKGNFPGRFSGRQFSNSRSEMNVSTLELGDSALYLCASSPVGGAFNQPQHFGDGTRLSIL.

In its sample, this clone was seen once. The chain combines TRBV27 with TRBJ1-4; no definite D call. With 8 bases removed from V and 7 bases from J, the gap between germline ends came to 14 bases. The CDR3 runs to 13 residues. Germline CDR1 and CDR2: MNHEY and SMNVEV (reference sequence). The CDR3: CASARSGSEKLFF. Here the CDR3 DNA reads TGTGCCAGCGCTCGTTCTGGCAGTGAAAAACTGTTTTTT. The full variable domain, completed using reference TRBV27 and TRBJ1-4, is EAQVTQNPRYLITVTGKKLTVTCSQNMNHEYMSWYRQDPGLGLRQIYYSMNVEVTDKGDVPEGYKVSRKEKRNFPLILESPSPNQTSLYFCASARSGSEKLFFGSGTQLSVL.

The chain employs TRBV27 and TRBJ1-5; D not certain. The CDR3 contains 13 residues. V was cut by 6 bases and J by 3 bases, with 9 bases left in between. Germline V gene lookup returns CDR1 MNHEY and CDR2 SMNVEV (reference sequence). The CDR3 DNA is TGTGCCAGCAGCCCGGGCTTCAATCAGCCCCAGCATTTT. Translated, it gives CASSPGFNQPQHF.

In DNA, the CDR3 is TGTGCCAGCAGTGATTACAGGGGGAACGAGCAGTACTTC. Translation: CASSDYRGNEQYF. The gene calls are TRBV2 and TRBJ2-7, with 8 bases matching TRBD1. The CDR3 runs to 13 residues. J was trimmed by 5 bases and V by 3 bases; bases with no gene match: 3. In germline, CDR1 is SNHLY, CDR2 FYNNEI.

The chain's CDR3 is CASRETVSSYEQYF. CDR3 DNA sequence: TGTGCCAGCAGGGAGACAGTTTCGTCCTACGAGCAGTACTTC. This chain connects TRBV2 to TRBJ2-7; D perhaps matches TRBD1 (5 bases). The CDR3 has 14 residues. Deletions cut 6 bases from V and 1 base from J, with 13 bases between. Germline V gene data show CDR1 as SNHLY and CDR2 as FYNNEI.

V is TRBV29-1 and J is TRBJ1-5; D gene uncertain. Germline V lookup: CDR1 SQVTM, CDR2 ANQGSEA. This CDR3 has 11 residues. V lost 4 bases, J lost 5 bases, and 6 bases lay in between. CDR3 protein: CSVGEDQPQHF. CDR3 nucleotides: TGCAGCGTTGGGGAGGATCAGCCCCAGCATTTT.

The chain combines TRBV11-2 with TRBJ1-6, with TRBD1 as a possible D gene (5 bases). The CDR3 has 18 residues. Per the germline V gene, CDR1 is SGHAT and CDR2 is FQNNGV. V was pared by 3 bases and J by 7 bases, with 22 bases between. CDR3 nucleotide sequence: TGTGCCAGCAGCTTGCCACGCGGGGGGGAAGAATACAATTCACCCCTCCACTTT. This sequence encodes CASSLPRGGEEYNSPLHF.

V and J are TRBV2 and TRBJ2-3; D gene ambiguous. The CDR3 totals 12 residues. Trimming removed 1 base at V and 12 bases at J, with 11 bases between. Germline assignment: CDR1 SNHLY and CDR2 FYNNEI. The CDR3 nucleotides are TGTGCCAGCAGTGAAGACGGCGGAACACAGTATTTT. It specifies CASSEDGGTQYF.

This clone occurred a few times. The chain carries TRBV5-8 and TRBJ2-1, with D tentatively TRBD1 (6 bases). The CDR3 is 15 residues long. With 5 bases removed from V and 2 bases from J, the gap between germline ends came to 14 bases. Germline V gene lookup returns CDR1 SGHTS and CDR2 YDEGEE. For the CDR3, the DNA is TGTGCCAGCAGAACCGGACAGCAAACCTACAATGAGCAGTTCTTC. Residues: CASRTGQQTYNEQFF. The variable domain in full, completed from reference TRBV5-8 and TRBJ2-1, reads EAGVTQSPTHLIKTRGQQATLRCSPISGHTSVYWYQQALGLGLQFLLWYDEGEERNRGNFPPRFSGRQFPNYSSELNVNALELEDSALYLCASRTGQQTYNEQFFGPGTRLTVL.

The V and J genes are TRBV4-1 and TRBJ1-5; D uncertain. Trimming took 3 bases from V and 9 from J, leaving 9 bases between them. Germline-derived CDR1 and CDR2 are MGHRA and YSYEKL. The CDR3 is 12 residues long. Here the CDR3 DNA reads TGCGCCAGCAGCCAGGTCGTGGGGCCCCAGCATTTT. Translated, it gives CASSQVVGPQHF.

J is TRBJ2-7 and V is TRBV29-1, with TRBD1 matching 7 bases. This CDR3 is built from 12 residues. V lost 5 bases to trimming and J lost 3 bases; unmatched junction nucleotides: 4. CDR1 SQVTM and CDR2 ANQGSEA come from the germline V gene. Here the CDR3 reads CSVPGQNYEQYF. For the CDR3, the DNA is TGCAGCGTTCCGGGACAGAACTACGAGCAGTACTTC.

V is TRBV7-9 and J is TRBJ1-5; no reliable D call. The CDR3 is 14 amino acids. V gave up 1 base and J gave up 5 bases, with 9 bases separating them. Per the germline V gene, CDR1 is SEHNR and CDR2 is FQNEAQ (reference sequence). CDR3 bases: TGTGCCAGCAGCTTAGATACCTCCCATCAGCCCCAGCATTTT. It codes for CASSLDTSHQPQHF.

The CDR3 protein is CASSQVREGLETQYF. The CDR3 region has the DNA TGTGCCAGCAGCCAAGTGCGGGAGGGCCTGGAGACCCAGTACTTC. This rearrangement joins TRBV4-2 to TRBJ2-5; TRBD2 agrees at 9 bases. Looked up from germline, CDR1 is LGHNA and CDR2 is YNFKEQ. The ends lost 1 base at V and 5 bases at J; junction bases unmatched: 5. The CDR3 is 15 residues long.

This chain connects TRBV2 to TRBJ2-3, with 9 bases fitting TRBD2. The germline gives CDR1 SNHLY, CDR2 FYNNEI. V lost 5 bases and J lost 5; bases outside the gene matches: 14. The CDR3 covers 17 residues. The CDR3 loop is CASSRRGREGLEDTQYF. CDR3 nucleotide sequence: TGTGCCAGCAGTCGACGAGGGCGGGAGGGCCTGGAAGATACGCAGTATTTT.

This clone is a singleton in its sample. The genes are TRBV9 and TRBJ1-4; D unclear. The CDR3 runs to 15 residues. V lost 3 bases to trimming and J lost 3 bases, with 12 bases between them. Germline CDR1 reads SGDLS; CDR2 reads YYNGEE. This CDR3 is CASSAGELSNEKLFF. The DNA of the CDR3 is TGTGCCAGCAGCGCCGGGGAGTTGTCTAATGAAAAACTGTTTTTT. Based on the CDR3 plus reference TRBV9 and TRBJ1-4, the full variable domain is DSGVTQTPKHLITATGQRVTLRCSPRSGDLSVYWYQQSLDQGLQFLIQYYNGEERAKGNILERFSAQQFPDLHSELNLSSLELGDSALYFCASSAGELSNEKLFFGSGTQLSVL.

V gene TRBV5-6 combines with J gene TRBJ2-7; D gene ambiguous. Deletions cut 0 bases from V and 6 bases from J, with 4 bases between. The germline gives CDR1 SGHDT, CDR2 YYEEEE. The CDR3 length is 11 residues. CDR3 protein: CASSLGREQYF. CDR3 nucleotide sequence: TGTGCCAGCAGCTTGGGCCGCGAGCAGTACTTC.

The chain has TRBV5-1 and TRBJ2-3; TRBD2 aligns across 11 bases. Germline assignment: CDR1 SGHRS and CDR2 YFSETQ. The CDR3 totals 14 residues. V dropped 7 bases and J dropped 2; count of bases not matched to a gene: 3. Here the CDR3 DNA reads TGCGCCAGCCGACTAGCGGGGATCACAGATACGCAGTATTTT. As protein: CASRLAGITDTQYF. Drawing the rest from reference TRBV5-1 and TRBJ2-3, the complete variable domain is KAGVTQTPRYLIKTRGQQVTLSCSPISGHRSVSWYQQTPGQGLQFLFEYFSETQRNKGNFPGRFSGRQFSNSRSEMNVSTLELGDSALYLCASRLAGITDTQYFGPGTRLTVL.

The V and J genes are TRBV5-1 and TRBJ2-1, with 11 bases fitting TRBD2. The germline V gene has CDR1 SGHRS and CDR2 YFSETQ. The CDR3 consists of 16 residues. J was trimmed by 5 bases and V by 5 bases; bases with no gene match: 9. The chain's CDR3 is CASRPMGLAENNEQFF. The CDR3 bases are TGCGCCAGCAGGCCTATGGGACTAGCGGAGAACAATGAGCAGTTCTTC.

This clone was found once. This chain joins TRBV5-5 and TRBJ1-1; no clear D gene. The CDR3 is 13 residues long. Trimming removed 2 bases from V and 1 base from J, with 6 bases in between. CDR1 SGHKS and CDR2 YYEKEE come from the germline V gene (reference sequence). Here the CDR3 DNA reads TGTGCCAGCAGCTTTAGGCCGAACACTGAAGCTTTCTTT. This translates into CASSFRPNTEAFF.

V is TRBV19 and J is TRBJ1-3; D remains ambiguous. Per germline, CDR1 LNHDA and CDR2 SQIVND (reference sequence). V was shortened by 3 bases and J by 0 bases, with 9 bases between the two germline ends. CDR3 length equals 15 residues. CDR3 in amino acids: CASSIGGFSGNTIYF. Written as DNA, the CDR3 is TGTGCCAGTAGTATTGGAGGATTCTCTGGAAACACCATATATTTT.

The chain recombines TRBV27 with TRBJ2-7; 9 nucleotides agree with TRBD2. The CDR3 consists of 17 residues. With 0 bases clipped from V and 1 base from J, the junction kept 7 bases outside the gene matches. CDR1 is MNHEY, CDR2 SMNVEV, per germline (reference sequence). CDR3 in amino acids: CASSLSASGVASYEQYF. The DNA of the CDR3 is TGTGCCAGCAGTTTATCTGCTAGCGGGGTGGCTTCCTACGAGCAGTACTTC.

This clone has a single count. The chain is built from TRBV29-1 and TRBJ2-5; a weak D match, TRBD2 (6 bases). This CDR3 has 12 amino acids. Trimming left V 7 bases short and J 5 bases short, with 14 bases between. Germline V lookup: CDR1 SQVTM, CDR2 ANQGSEA. CDR3 sequence: CSADYSGETQYF. CDR3 DNA sequence: TGCAGCGCCGACTATAGCGGTGAGACCCAGTACTTC.

This clone was observed many times. The rearrangement uses TRBV11-2 and TRBJ2-5; D perhaps matches TRBD2 (6 bases). From germline, CDR1 is SGHAT and CDR2 FQNNGV. The CDR3 is made up of 15 amino acids. V was pared by 2 bases and J by 5 bases, with 15 bases between. CDR3 in amino acids: CASSLRGKVEETQYF. The CDR3 DNA reads as TGTGCCAGCAGCTTACGGGGGAAGGTAGAGGAGACCCAGTACTTC.